Listed below are T cell receptor beta chains from one sample, sequenced in a study of graft-versus-host responses after intestinal transplantation. Produced via immunoSEQ multiplex PCR; TCRdb's table is partial and in-frame only. The sample consists of about 4,600 clones, roughly 24% of them appearing once. The sequences come from alloreactive CD4+ T cells from a mixed lymphocyte reaction culture, collected before intestinal transplant. Source of these receptors: a human patient who received an intestinal transplant. CDR3s include the opening cysteine and the closing phenylalanine or tryptophan. A D gene is named only where the DNA matches it firmly. Expanded clones get a size class; other rows say once, few or many, or leave the size out.

CASSQVGAGRFYEQYF,TGCGCCAGCAGCCAAGTGGGGGCGGGACGGTTCTACGAGCAGTACTTC,TRBJ2-7,TRBV4-3,NA,NA
CASSVGDGRGEGEQFF,TGTGCCAGCAGCGTAGGGGATGGGAGGGGAGAGGGTGAGCAGTTCTTC,TRBJ2-1,TRBV9,TRBD2,many
CASSLWGVGGDTQYF,TGTGCCAGCAGTTTATGGGGGGTCGGAGGAGATACGCAGTATTTT,TRBJ2-3,TRBV27,NA,NA
CASSLPNRGQTLYGYTF,TGTGCCAGCAGCCTCCCAAACAGGGGGCAGACTCTATATGGCTACACCTTC,TRBJ1-2,TRBV5-6,TRBD1,few
CASSQERGTNYGYTF,TGCGCCAGCAGCCAAGAAAGGGGGACAAACTATGGCTACACCTTC,TRBJ1-2,TRBV4-1,NA,NA
CASSIRRATNEKLFF,TGTGCCAGTAGTATCAGGCGGGCCACTAATGAAAAACTGTTTTTT,TRBJ1-4,TRBV19,NA,medium-sized
CASSSPTRQGAAYGYTF,TGTGCCAGCAGTTCTCCGACCCGACAGGGGGCTGCCTATGGCTACACCTTC,TRBJ1-2,TRBV6-8,TRBD1,NA
CASRLAGGPYNEQFF,TGTGCCAGCAGGTTAGCGGGGGGCCCCTACAATGAGCAGTTCTTC,TRBJ2-1,TRBV6-9,TRBD2,few
CASSVGWSGGAWETQYF,TGTGCCAGCAGCGTGGGTTGGAGCGGGGGGGCCTGGGAGACCCAGTACTTC,TRBJ2-5,TRBV5-4,TRBD2,NA
CASSYGFRPSPLHF,TGTGCCAGCAGTTACGGGTTCCGGCCTTCACCCCTCCACTTT,TRBJ1-6,TRBV10-3,NA,NA
CASSLTVNTEAFF,TGTGCCAGCAGCTTGACAGTGAACACTGAAGCTTTCTTT,TRBJ1-1,TRBV7-2,NA,NA
CASSPLFSESSYEQYF,TGTGCCAGCTCACCGTTATTTTCCGAGAGCTCCTACGAGCAGTACTTC,TRBJ2-7,TRBV18,NA,few
CASSSSSNYGYTF,TGTGCCAGCAGCTCGTCCAGTAACTATGGCTACACCTTC,TRBJ1-2,TRBV2,NA,few
CASSLQGANYGYTF,TGTGCCAGCAGCTTACAGGGAGCCAACTATGGCTACACCTTC,TRBJ1-2,TRBV7-9,NA,NA
CASSPAGAPFSTDTQYF,TGTGCCAGCAGCCCGGCGGGGGCCCCCTTTAGCACAGATACGCAGTATTTT,TRBJ2-3,TRBV5-8,NA,few
CASSSRPGLAGRKETQYF,TGCGCCAGCAGCTCCCGCCCCGGACTAGCGGGGCGGAAAGAGACCCAGTACTTC,TRBJ2-5,TRBV5-1,TRBD2,few
CASSRPTVEGHQPQHF,TGTGCCAGCAGTCGCCCAACGGTGGAGGGCCATCAGCCCCAGCATTTT,TRBJ1-5,TRBV7-3,NA,medium-sized
CASSLDRGDTEAFF,TGTGCCAGCAGCTTAGATAGAGGGGACACTGAAGCTTTCTTT,TRBJ1-1,TRBV11-1,NA,few
CASSLTGTSGYEQYF,TGTGCCAGCAGTTTAACCGGGACTAGCGGCTACGAGCAGTACTTC,TRBJ2-7,TRBV27,TRBD2,NA
CASSYGTGEETQYF,TGTGCCAGCAGTTACGGGACAGGGGAAGAGACCCAGTACTTC,TRBJ2-5,TRBV6-6,TRBD1,NA
CASSKNDPGAYEQYF,TGTGCCAGTAGTAAAAACGACCCGGGGGCTTACGAGCAGTACTTC,TRBJ2-7,TRBV19,NA,medium-sized
CASSSPPGFWVTYEQYF,TGTGCCAGCAGTTCACCACCCGGGTTCTGGGTCACCTACGAGCAGTACTTC,TRBJ2-7,TRBV28,NA,large
CASSLGAGPYGYTF,TGTGCCAGCAGCTTGGGGGCAGGCCCCTATGGCTACACCTTC,TRBJ1-2,TRBV5-6,NA,large
CASTLHPRGRLFF,TGTGCCAGCACTCTACACCCCCGGGGTAGACTGTTTTTT,TRBJ2-2,TRBV6-4,NA,NA
CASSYRALSSYEQYF,TGTGCCAGCAGTTACAGGGCCCTAAGCTCCTACGAGCAGTACTTC,TRBJ2-7,TRBV2,NA,few
CSVASKGDTQYF,TGCAGCGTGGCTAGCAAGGGGGATACGCAGTATTTT,TRBJ2-3,TRBV29-1,NA,NA
CAISDNNYGYTF,TGTGCCATCAGTGACAATAACTATGGCTACACCTTC,TRBJ1-2,TRBV10-3,NA,once
CSVEDQNSGNTIYF,TGCAGCGTTGAAGATCAAAACTCTGGAAACACCATATATTTT,TRBJ1-3,TRBV29-1,NA,medium-sized
CASSLGVRGWTGELFF,TGTGCCAGCAGCTTAGGAGTCAGGGGCTGGACCGGGGAGCTGTTTTTT,TRBJ2-2,TRBV11-1,NA,few
CASSLKPSYEQYF,TGTGCCAGCAGCTTAAAACCCTCCTACGAGCAGTACTTC,TRBJ2-7,TRBV7-3,NA,few
CAISESQLVTGGELFF,TGTGCCATCAGTGAGTCCCAACTAGTCACCGGCGGGGAGCTGTTTTTT,TRBJ2-2,TRBV6-1,NA,few
CASSIVFWGPGQAFF,TGTGCCAGTAGTATAGTATTCTGGGGGCCAGGACAAGCTTTCTTT,TRBJ1-1,TRBV19,NA,NA
CASSLRPFYGYTF,TGTGCCAGCAGCTTAAGGCCTTTCTATGGCTACACCTTC,TRBJ1-2,TRBV7-9,NA,NA
CASSLGPSGGSEQYF,TGCGCCAGCAGCTTGGGGCCTAGCGGGGGCTCCGAGCAGTACTTC,TRBJ2-7,TRBV5-1,TRBD2,NA
CASSLDSGRAGGFF,TGCGCCAGCAGCCTGGACAGCGGGAGGGCCGGAGGGTTCTTC,TRBJ2-1,TRBV5-1,TRBD2,NA
CASSAGQGYTDTQYF,TGTGCCAGCAGCGCGGGACAGGGCTACACAGATACGCAGTATTTT,TRBJ2-3,TRBV6-1,TRBD1,large
CASSIVGAYEQYF,TGTGCCAGTAGTATAGTAGGGGCTTACGAGCAGTACTTC,TRBJ2-7,TRBV19,NA,NA
CASSLIVGSTYEQYF,TGTGCCAGCAGCTTAATCGTGGGGTCTACCTACGAGCAGTACTTC,TRBJ2-7,TRBV7-6,NA,few
CASSADRRSSYEQYF,TGTGCCAGCAGTGCCGACAGGCGAAGCTCCTACGAGCAGTACTTC,TRBJ2-7,TRBV6-8,NA,few
CASSPAVNNEKLFF,TGTGCCAGCAGCCCGGCAGTTAATAATGAAAAACTGTTTTTT,TRBJ1-4,TRBV9,NA,NA
CASTAGRRTSRETQYF,TGTGCCAGCACCGCTGGGAGGAGGACTAGCCGCGAGACCCAGTACTTC,TRBJ2-5,TRBV2,TRBD2,medium-sized
CASSLGWLNTEAFF,TGTGCCAGCAGCTTAGGTTGGTTGAACACTGAAGCTTTCTTT,TRBJ1-1,TRBV11-3,NA,few
CASSYWGLAVDNEQFF,TGTGCCAGCAGTTACTGGGGACTAGCGGTCGACAATGAGCAGTTCTTC,TRBJ2-1,TRBV6-5,TRBD2,NA
CASSLRQVYNSPLHF,TGTGCCAGCAGCCTCCGACAGGTCTATAATTCACCCCTCCACTTT,TRBJ1-6,TRBV5-6,NA,NA
CASSSLQGYTF,TGTGCCAGCAGCTCACTACAGGGCTACACCTTC,TRBJ1-2,TRBV5-8,NA,NA
CASSPAPVAAQETQYF,TGTGCCAGCTCACCCGCCCCAGTAGCGGCACAAGAGACCCAGTACTTC,TRBJ2-5,TRBV18,NA,NA
CASSRWTNTEAFF,TGTGCCAGTAGTAGGTGGACCAACACTGAAGCTTTCTTT,TRBJ1-1,TRBV19,NA,few
CAISVAGEQYF,TGTGCCATCAGTGTAGCGGGGGAGCAGTACTTC,TRBJ2-7,TRBV10-3,TRBD2,medium-sized
CASRRGRGADTQYF,TGTGCCAGCAGGCGCGGGAGGGGAGCAGATACGCAGTATTTT,TRBJ2-3,TRBV6-1,TRBD2,NA
CASSGVRAETQYF,TGTGCCAGCAGTGGAGTAAGAGCCGAGACCCAGTACTTC,TRBJ2-5,TRBV2,NA,NA
CASSLGGTSYGYTF,TGTGCCAGCAGCTTGGGAGGAACCTCCTATGGCTACACCTTC,TRBJ1-2,TRBV5-8,NA,NA
CASSQFGLAEDTQYF,TGTGCCAGCAGCCAATTCGGACTAGCGGAAGATACGCAGTATTTT,TRBJ2-3,TRBV4-2,TRBD2,NA
CASSQVIADGRSYNEQFF,TGTGCCAGCAGCCAAGTTATCGCGGACGGCCGCTCCTACAATGAGCAGTTCTTC,TRBJ2-1,TRBV4-2,NA,NA
CASSLVDTVAKLFF,TGTGCCAGCAGCTTAGTGGACACCGTTGCAAAACTGTTTTTT,TRBJ1-4,TRBV7-2,NA,few
CAWRAKSWRENSRTDTQYF,TGTGCCTGGAGAGCCAAGTCATGGCGGGAGAATTCCCGCACAGATACGCAGTATTTT,TRBJ2-3,TRBV30,TRBD2,large